The following is a T cell receptor beta chain sequence with its context. The CDR3 runs to 13 residues. V gave up 8 bases and J gave up 1 base, with 8 bases separating them. Germline CDR1 reads ENHRY; CDR2 reads SYGVKD. TCRdb processed the 5' RACE reads anew with MiXCR; each CDR3 protein has one entry. The sample carries around 370,000 distinct CDR3 sequences, around 9% recorded once. The data are from a study of identical twins. The sequence derives from a woman aged 45-59 years in good health. This chain links TRBV10-3 with TRBJ2-2, with D uncertain. The sample taken for sequencing was naive T cells sorted from blood. The CDR3 here is CAIVKENTGELFF. The CDR3 nucleotides read TGTGCCATCGTTAAGGAGAACACCGGGGAGCTGTTTTTT.